These 22 T cell receptor beta chains were sequenced from one sample in a study of CD8+ T cells in alopecia areata. RNA extraction and reverse transcription yielded cDNA as sequencing template. TCRdb's table, derived via immunoSEQ multiplex PCR, lists solely in-frame clones and lacks some. The table has roughly 230,000 clones, roughly 40% seen once. The treatment here: oral pan-JAK inhibitor, 5-10 mg twice daily. Source: CD4+ T cells sorted from blood, taken at approximately week 37, from a patient treated with tofacitinib. The receptors come from a human donor with alopecia areata.

This clone was seen a few times. The J gene is TRBJ1-4, the V gene TRBV7-2; 8 nucleotides agree with TRBD1. This CDR3 is built from 15 residues. Looked up from germline, CDR1 is SGHTA and CDR2 is FQGNSA. After removal of 1 base from V and 4 bases from J, the junction contained 2 bases not matched to a gene. Written as DNA, the CDR3 is TGTGCCAGCAGCTTAGGGACAGGGCGTAATGAAAAACTGTTTTTT. It is translated as CASSLGTGRNEKLFF.

V gene TRBV20-1 combines with J gene TRBJ2-7, with 7 bases matching TRBD2. The CDR3 covers 11 residues. Germline loops: CDR1 DFQATT, CDR2 SNEGSKA (reference sequence). The CDR3, as DNA: TGCAGGACGGGACTACCCTACGAGCAGTACTTC. This encodes CRTGLPYEQYF.

CDR3 in DNA: TGTGCCAGCAGCGGAGCTGGAAGCACAGATACGCAGTATTTT. It is translated as CASSGAGSTDTQYF. The genes are TRBV9 and TRBJ2-3; D unresolved. The germline V gene encodes CDR1 SGDLS and CDR2 YYNGEE. This CDR3 has 14 amino acids. V gave up 3 bases and J gave up 0 bases, with 8 bases separating them.

This sequence joins TRBV15 and TRBJ2-2; 10 nucleotides align to TRBD1. CDR1 LNHNV and CDR2 YYDKDF come from the germline V gene (reference sequence). V was pared by 9 bases and J by 6 bases, with 7 bases of the junction left unmatched. The CDR3 consists of 14 residues. This CDR3 reads CATTRDRGSGELFF. Here the CDR3 DNA reads TGTGCCACTACCCGGGACAGGGGCTCCGGGGAGCTGTTTTTT.

The chain has TRBV7-2 and TRBJ2-5; D gene unclear. Germline V lookup: CDR1 SGHTA, CDR2 FQGNSA. Trimming took off 4 bases at V and 2 bases at J, with 11 bases between the two ends. CDR3 length: 14 amino acids. CDR3 protein: CASSWGRAQETQYF. In DNA form, the CDR3 reads TGTGCCAGCAGCTGGGGTCGAGCTCAAGAGACCCAGTACTTC.

This clone was seen at least ten times. The same CDR3 also results from other DNA sequences found in this sample. The V call is TRBV6-5, the J call TRBJ1-2; D gene uncertain. Trimming shortened V by 2 bases and J by 7 bases, and 5 bases separated the two germline ends. Per germline, CDR1 MNHEY and CDR2 SVGAGI. CDR3 length: 11 residues. In nucleotides, the CDR3 is TGTGCCAGCAGTTACGGGGTTGGCTACACCTTC. It translates to CASSYGVGYTF.

This clone came up a few times. The rearrangement links TRBV5-1 to TRBJ2-3; TRBD1 matches 7 bases. The CDR3 is 14 amino acids. The ends lost 1 base at V and 2 bases at J; junction bases unmatched: 1. Germline V gives CDR1 SGHRS, CDR2 YFSETQ. The CDR3, as DNA: TGCGCCAGCAGCTTGAGGGGGCCCACAGATACGCAGTATTTT. It encodes CASSLRGPTDTQYF.

This sequence joins TRBV15 and TRBJ1-5; 8 bases match TRBD1. V trimming: 3 bases; J trimming: 2 bases; junction bases outside the gene matches: 3. The germline gives CDR1 LNHNV, CDR2 YYDKDF (reference sequence). The CDR3 has 15 amino acids. The CDR3 loop is CATSRDRAGNQPQHF. CDR3 sequence (DNA): TGTGCCACCAGCAGGGACAGGGCGGGCAATCAGCCCCAGCATTTT.

The table lists this clone with a few counts. As DNA, the CDR3 is TGTGCCTGGAGGATCCCCGTGTACACTGAAGCTTTCTTT. Translated: CAWRIPVYTEAFF. The rearrangement uses TRBV30 and TRBJ1-1; D not certain. The CDR3 runs to 13 residues. Trimming stripped 3 bases from V and 3 bases from J, with 11 bases between. Germline lookup yields CDR1 GTSNPN and CDR2 SVGIG (reference sequence).

The V gene is TRBV25-1, the J gene TRBJ1-1; TRBD1 aligns across 7 bases. The germline CDR1 and CDR2 sequences are MGHDK and SYGVNS. This CDR3 contains 14 residues. V gave up 8 bases and J gave up 10 bases; unmatched junction bases: 16. The CDR3 nucleotides are TGTGCCAGCCTACCGAAAGAAAGACAGGGTGGAGCTTTCTTT. Its translation is CASLPKERQGGAFF.

This clone came up a few times. The chain combines TRBV7-2 with TRBJ2-5, with TRBD1 identical over 10 bases. CDR1 is SGHTA, CDR2 FQGNSA, per germline. V shed 5 bases, J shed 5 bases, and the junction held 5 bases outside the gene matches. There are 14 residues in the CDR3. For the CDR3, the DNA is TGTGCCAGCAGCCCGGGACAGGGGATGGAGACCCAGTACTTC. Translated, it gives CASSPGQGMETQYF.

This clone has a handful of counts. This chain joins TRBV23-1 and TRBJ1-5; weak D call: TRBD1 (6 bases). TRBV23-1 is an ORF for which the function is uncertain. The V end was cut by 4 bases, the J end by 7 bases, with 14 bases between. This CDR3 contains 14 residues. The CDR3 nucleotides read TGCGCCAGCAGTCGGAACAGGGTCGAGCAGCCCCAGCATTTT. This gives the protein CASSRNRVEQPQHF.

The chain uses TRBV7-2 and TRBJ2-5, with D perhaps matching TRBD1 or TRBD2 (5 bases each). The CDR3 extends over 14 amino acids. The germline V and J ends were trimmed by 2 bases and 2 bases, with 9 bases remaining between them. Germline-derived CDR1 and CDR2 are SGHTA and FQGNSA. The CDR3 DNA is TGTGCCAGCAGCTTACGAGGGGTACAAGAGACCCAGTACTTC. Protein sequence: CASSLRGVQETQYF.

CDR3 bases: TGTGCCAGCAGTGAATCCGGGGGACAGACCTACGAGCAGTACTTC. Translation gives CASSESGGQTYEQYF. V and J are TRBV25-1 and TRBJ2-7; maybe TRBD1 (7 bases). The CDR3 contains 15 residues. The ends were cut back, 1 base at V and 2 bases at J, with 12 bases in the middle. The germline V gene encodes CDR1 MGHDK and CDR2 SYGVNS.

The chain has TRBV7-2 and TRBJ2-7, with 10 bases lining up with TRBD1. The ends lost 6 bases at V and 6 bases at J; junction bases unmatched: 8. The CDR3 has 14 residues. CDR1 and CDR2 from the germline V gene are SGHTA and FQGNSA. The CDR3 nucleotides are TGTGCCAGCAGACTAGACAGGGGGCCTCTCGAGCAGTACTTC. This encodes CASRLDRGPLEQYF. The variable domain in full, completed from reference TRBV7-2 and TRBJ2-7, reads GAGVSQSPSNKVTEKGKDVELRCDPISGHTALYWYRQSLGQGLEFLIYFQGNSAPDKSGLPSDRFSAERTGGSVSTLTIQRTQQEDSAVYLCASRLDRGPLEQYFGPGTRLTVT.

The rearrangement links TRBV30 to TRBJ2-2; 7 bases align to TRBD1. V was clipped by 4 bases and J by 5 bases; unmatched bases: 4. Germline V gives CDR1 GTSNPN, CDR2 SVGIG (reference sequence). The CDR3 has 13 residues. The CDR3 protein is CAWNRQGTGELFF. CDR3 bases: TGTGCCTGGAATCGACAGGGTACCGGGGAGCTGTTTTTT. The full variable domain, completed using reference TRBV30 and TRBJ2-2, is SQTIHQWPATLVQPVGSPLSLECTVEGTSNPNLYWYRQAAGRGLQLLFYSVGIGQISSEVPQNLSASRPQDRQFILSSKKLLLSDSGFYLCAWNRQGTGELFFGEGSRLTVL.

As DNA, the CDR3 is TGCGCCAGCAGCCCATCACCGGCTAGCGCCCTCTACGAGCAGTACTTC. Translating gives CASSPSPASALYEQYF. The chain links TRBV5-1 to TRBJ2-7; perhaps TRBD2 as D (6 bases). This CDR3 spans 16 amino acids. Germline values: CDR1 SGHRS, CDR2 YFSETQ. Trimming stripped 4 bases from V and 3 bases from J, with 20 bases between.

The chain is built from TRBV29-1 and TRBJ2-6; D uncertain. CDR1 and CDR2 (germline): SQVTM, ANQGSEA. Trimming cost V 2 bases and J 0 bases, with 14 bases left between them. CDR3 length equals 17 residues. The CDR3 reads CSVESRTLYSGANVLTF. DNA for the CDR3: TGCAGCGTTGAAAGCAGGACCCTCTACTCTGGGGCCAACGTCCTGACTTTC.

This sequence joins TRBV2 and TRBJ2-7, with D uncertain. The germline V and J ends were trimmed by 4 bases and 6 bases, with 16 bases remaining between them. Germline CDR1 and CDR2: SNHLY and FYNNEI. This CDR3 has 14 residues. The CDR3 nucleotides are TGTGCCAGCAGTGTTCGGAGAAACCCCCTCGAGCAGTACTTC. This codes for CASSVRRNPLEQYF.

This rearrangement joins TRBV14 to TRBJ1-3, with unresolved D. Germline V gene data show CDR1 as SGHDN and CDR2 as FVKESK. The CDR3 is 18 residues long. The V and J ends lost 1 base and 2 bases respectively, with 18 bases between them. The CDR3 spells CASSQVVSGWSPGNTIYF. CDR3 sequence (DNA): TGTGCCAGCAGCCAAGTAGTCTCGGGCTGGAGCCCTGGAAACACCATATATTTT.

This clone has just a few counts. The V call is TRBV5-8, the J call TRBJ2-5, with TRBD2 as a possible D gene (6 bases). Germline CDR1 and CDR2: SGHTS and YDEGEE. V was cut by 4 bases and J by 7 bases, with 20 bases left in between. The CDR3 spans 15 residues. The CDR3 bases are TGTGCCAGCAGCCCACGGAGGGACCCGCGGGTGACCCAGTACTTC. Translated: CASSPRRDPRVTQYF.

The chain recombines TRBV4-3 with TRBJ2-3; TRBD2 matches at 9 bases. CDR1 and CDR2 (germline): LGHNA, YSLEER. The V segment lost 1 base and the J segment 8 bases; nucleotides outside the gene matches: 19. The CDR3 has 19 residues. In nucleotides, the CDR3 is TGCGCCAGCAGCCAAGTAATTTATACGACTAGCGGCCCAGGAGGTACGCAGTATTTT. It is translated as CASSQVIYTTSGPGGTQYF.